This T cell receptor (beta chain) comes out of a study of blood T cell repertoires in COVID-19. Overall study context: Researchers got acute and convalescent COVID-19 samples from the United States, Italy and Spain. The analysed material was cDNA or gDNA that came from T cells, B-cell-depleted T cells, or PBMCs.

In the source study's methods: It was from reference gene primer amplification that nucleated cell counts were estimated. Data came from immunoSEQ multiplex PCR; TCRdb stores just in-frame clones and leaves some out. V and J calls and clone size are given by that table; D and trimming were obtained from the DNA. Found here are fewer than 200,000 clones, about 80% of them singletons; the top ten hold roughly 12%. Trimming shortened V by 3 bases and J by 1 base, and 10 bases separated the two germline ends. The CDR3 consists of 15 residues. The germline V gene has CDR1 MDHEN and CDR2 SYDVKM. This chain connects TRBV28 to TRBJ1-5, with D unclear. Input material: PBMCs or T cells enriched from blood (not recorded which). This receptor was taken from a middle-aged man who had recovered from COVID-19. CDR3 nucleotides: TGTGCCAGCAGTTTCCCATGGGCGAGCAATCAGCCCCAGCATTTT. It encodes CASSFPWASNQPQHF.